A selection of T cell receptor beta chains follows, all from one sample in a study of T cells in Graves' hyperthyroidism and ophthalmopathy. TCRdb re-analysed the multiplex PCR reads in MiXCR, keeping a single row per CDR3 protein. Of hundreds of thousands of distinct CDR3 sequences detected, roughly 15% appear once; the ten largest clones hold about a tenth. The sequencing sample was made of blood. These receptors were taken from a woman aged 18-29 years with Graves' hyperthyroidism. CDR3s include the opening cysteine and the closing phenylalanine or tryptophan. Fields, in order: J gene, clone size, V gene, D gene, CDR3 protein, CDR3 DNA. The D gene is left open where the match is weak. Clone size is shown for a subset of rows, as once, few, many or a class of expanded clone.

J: TRBJ2-7
size: few
V: TRBV5-6
D: -
CDR3: CASSSGHTLYELYF
DNA: TGTGCCAGCAGCTCCGGACACACTCTCTACGAGCTGTACTTC

J: TRBJ2-1
size: few
V: TRBV11-3
D: -
CDR3: CASSLGTWGEQFF
DNA: TGTGCCAGCAGCTTGGGGACGTGGGGTGAGCAGTTCTTC

J: TRBJ1-2
size: many
V: TRBV7-2
D: -
CDR3: CASSWEQGRNYGYTF
DNA: TGTGCCAGCAGCTGGGAGCAGGGACGGAACTATGGCTACACCTTC

J: TRBJ2-7
size: many
V: TRBV12-3/TRBV12-4
D: TRBD1
CDR3: CASSTSGQGSWVLGYEQYF
DNA: TGTGCCAGCAGTACCTCGGGACAGGGAAGTTGGGTCTTGGGCTACGAGCAGTACTTC

J: TRBJ2-1
size: many
V: TRBV30
D: TRBD2
CDR3: CAWSHPGLADNEQFF
DNA: TGTGCCTGGAGTCATCCGGGACTAGCGGACAATGAGCAGTTCTTC

J: TRBJ2-1
size: -
V: TRBV5-4
D: TRBD1
CDR3: CASSSGTGTYNEQFF
DNA: TGTGCCAGCAGCTCCGGGACAGGGACTTACAATGAGCAGTTCTTC

J: TRBJ1-5
size: many
V: TRBV29-1
D: -
CDR3: CSVADWGNQPQHF
DNA: TGCAGCGTTGCGGATTGGGGCAATCAGCCCCAGCATTTT

J: TRBJ2-3
size: -
V: TRBV5-4
D: -
CDR3: CASSPDRASTDTQYF
DNA: TGTGCCAGCAGCCCAGACAGAGCTAGCACAGATACGCAGTATTTT

J: TRBJ2-7
size: many
V: TRBV20-1
D: TRBD1
CDR3: CSAQDRPTYEQYF
DNA: TGCAGTGCCCAGGACAGGCCTACCTACGAGCAGTACTTC

J: TRBJ2-1
size: many
V: TRBV18
D: -
CDR3: CASSQAQVNEQFF
DNA: TGTGCCAGCTCCCAGGCCCAGGTTAATGAGCAGTTCTTC

J: TRBJ2-7
size: many
V: TRBV20-1
D: TRBD2
CDR3: CSAPSRGAYEQYF
DNA: TGCAGTGCCCCTAGTCGGGGGGCCTACGAGCAGTACTTC

J: TRBJ2-1
size: -
V: TRBV19
D: TRBD1
CDR3: CASSALRDRANEQFF
DNA: TGTGCCAGTAGTGCGCTCCGGGACAGGGCGAATGAGCAGTTCTTC

J: TRBJ1-1
size: many
V: TRBV18
D: -
CDR3: CASSPLGTSHTEAFF
DNA: TGTGCCAGCTCACCCCTAGGGACCTCCCACACTGAAGCTTTCTTT

J: TRBJ1-2
size: -
V: TRBV24-1
D: -
CDR3: CATWDPAVYGYTF
DNA: TGTGCCACCTGGGACCCCGCTGTGTATGGCTACACCTTC

J: TRBJ1-1
size: few
V: TRBV7-8
D: -
CDR3: CASSPGLTREAFF
DNA: TGTGCCAGCAGCCCCGGTCTCACGAGGGAAGCTTTCTTT

J: TRBJ2-3
size: many
V: TRBV29-1
D: TRBD1
CDR3: CSFPAHRGLGTQYF
DNA: TGCAGCTTTCCGGCCCACAGGGGGCTTGGTACGCAGTATTTT